The clone carrying this T cell receptor (beta chain) was observed once. Its antigen is currently unknown. V lost 0 bases, J lost 1 base, and 15 bases lay in between. The CDR3 has 17 amino acids. The germline V gene encodes CDR1 LNHNV and CDR2 YYDKDF (reference sequence). Researchers amplified the TCR beta CDR3 regions from RNA transcripts. The HTBI set primed first-round TCR CDR3 RT-PCR. TCRdb used MiXCR to reprocess the multiplex PCR reads, holding one entry per CDR3 protein. The data show under 250,000 distinct CDR3 sequences, roughly 22% seen once. The data originate from a study of T cells in Graves' hyperthyroidism and ophthalmopathy. Points from the study as a whole: Appearing also in blood were most of the thyroid clonotypes expanded above 0.001.

The TCR sequence derives from a middle-aged woman with Graves' ophthalmopathy. This chain connects TRBV15 to TRBJ2-5; D is possibly TRBD1 (6 bases). Material: blood. The CDR3 coding sequence is TGTGCCACCAGCAGAGATTTTACAGGGCCCCTCCAAGAGACCCAGTACTTC. Its protein product is CATSRDFTGPLQETQYF.